Here is one TCR beta chain with its context. Its target is unknown. These data come from a study of T cell responses to AZD1222 COVID-19 vaccine. Germline trimming cut 5 bases from V and 8 bases from J; bases unmatched to any gene: 4. Germline V gene sequence: CDR1 SGHVS, CDR2 FNYEAQ. There are 13 residues in the CDR3. Study-level results: Seropositivity was recorded at baseline in only a handful of AZD1222 recipients. Unmutated variant regions are reportedly the target of nearly half of TCRs that are spike-specific. The sample set comprised mostly white British donors with more females, and clonal diversity was possibly underestimated. Following two doses of AZD1222, Spike-specific TCR breadth and depth rose.

TCRdb's table, derived via immunoSEQ multiplex PCR, lists solely in-frame clones and lacks some. The table has 98,000 or so clones, 86% seen once; the top ten hold approximately 3%. The V gene is TRBV7-6, the J gene TRBJ2-1; 9 nucleotides align to TRBD1. This receptor was identified in an adult who received the MenACWY meningococcal vaccine as a control. The material sequenced was peripheral blood, taken 28 days after the second dose of the MenACWY control vaccine. CDR3 amino acids: CASSRGQGYEQFF. CDR3 sequence (DNA): TGTGCCAGCAGCAGGGGACAGGGCTATGAGCAGTTCTTC.